These T cell receptor beta chains were read from a single sample in a study of CD8+CD57+ T cells in acquired aplastic anemia. A single record per CDR3 protein comes from TCRdb applying MiXCR to the reads. The table lists around 200,000 distinct CDR3 sequences, about half of them singletons. The sequenced material came from sorted CD4+, CD8+, or CD8+CD57+ T cells (not recorded which) from PBMCs. These receptors originate from a human donor with aplastic anemia. The CDR3 runs from the conserved cysteine through the conserved F or W. D genes are given only for firm matches. Not every row has a clone size; where given, it reads once, few, many or a size class.

d_gene	v_gene	abundance	j_gene	CDR3aa	CDR3nt
TRBD2	TRBV19	many	TRBJ2-3	CASSTRPLGSGGATDTQYF	TGTGCCAGTAGTACAAGACCCCTGGGGAGCGGGGGGGCCACAGATACGCAGTATTTT
-	TRBV24-1	-	TRBJ2-3	CATSGEDRSRTDTQYF	TGTGCCACCAGCGGGGAGGACAGGAGCAGAACAGATACGCAGTATTTT
TRBD1	TRBV20-1	-	TRBJ1-5	CSAGQGYQPQHF	TGCAGTGCAGGACAGGGGTATCAGCCCCAGCATTTT
-	TRBV15	many	TRBJ1-2	CATSRADPSGYTF	TGTGCCACCAGCAGGGCGGACCCCAGCGGCTACACCTTC
TRBD1	TRBV5-4	few	TRBJ2-7	CASSLMTGTGPSYEQYF	TGTGCCAGCAGCTTGATGACCGGGACAGGGCCCTCCTACGAGCAGTACTTC
-	TRBV7-9	-	TRBJ1-1	CASSVGEGFGEAFF	TGTGCCAGCAGCGTAGGGGAGGGATTCGGGGAAGCTTTCTTT
-	TRBV25-1	-	TRBJ2-3	CASSDAGPPSDTQYF	TGTGCCAGCAGTGACGCGGGACCCCCTTCAGATACGCAGTATTTT
-	TRBV3-1	many	TRBJ2-7	CASSQVEGYEQYF	TGTGCCAGCAGCCAAGTGGAGGGCTACGAGCAGTACTTC
TRBD2	TRBV7-8	many	TRBJ2-7	CASSLASLAGGYEQYF	TGTGCCAGCAGCTTAGCGAGTCTAGCGGGGGGCTACGAGCAGTACTTC
TRBD1	TRBV29-1	-	TRBJ2-7	CSVATGTLHEQYF	TGCAGCGTTGCGACAGGGACCCTTCACGAGCAGTACTTC
TRBD1	TRBV10-2	few	TRBJ1-1	CASRRQGYDTEAFF	TGCGCCAGCAGAAGACAGGGATATGACACTGAAGCTTTCTTT
-	TRBV7-9	-	TRBJ1-1	CASSLEGPGRIAFF	TGTGCCAGCAGCTTAGAGGGTCCAGGGAGGATAGCTTTCTTT
-	TRBV18	-	TRBJ1-6	CASSPVQGPNSPLHF	TGTGCCAGCTCACCGGTACAGGGCCCAAATTCACCCCTCCACTTT
TRBD2	TRBV10-3	-	TRBJ2-2	CAISEGGSYYGELFF	TGTGCCATCAGTGAGGGCGGGAGTTATTACGGGGAGCTGTTTTTT
TRBD2	TRBV29-1	-	TRBJ2-7	CSVSLAGGPYEQYF	TGCAGCGTCTCCCTAGCGGGAGGACCCTACGAGCAGTACTTC
-	TRBV7-3	-	TRBJ2-5	CASSPSSASETQYF	TGTGCCAGCAGCCCATCCTCGGCAAGCGAGACCCAGTACTTC
-	TRBV21-1	few	TRBJ2-3	CASGKNPGLAGASTDTQYF	TGTGCCAGCGGGAAAAACCCGGGACTAGCGGGCGCTAGCACAGATACGCAGTATTTT
-	TRBV29-1	-	TRBJ2-5	CSVLIETQCF	TGCAGCGTTCTGATAGAGACCCAGTGCTTC
-	TRBV19	medium-sized	TRBJ1-1	CASRTGNTEAFF	TGTGCCAGTAGGACAGGGAACACTGAAGCTTTCTTT
TRBD1	TRBV2	-	TRBJ1-2	CASSKTGSYGYTF	TGTGCCAGCAGCAAGACAGGGAGCTATGGCTACACCTTC
TRBD2	TRBV24-1	-	TRBJ2-5	CATSDSRASGRLGETQYF	TGTGCCACCAGTGATTCCAGGGCTAGCGGGAGGTTGGGAGAGACCCAGTACTTC
TRBD1	TRBV12-3/TRBV12-4	-	TRBJ1-2	CASSLTGDGYTF	TGTGCCAGCAGTTTGACAGGGGATGGCTACACCTTC
-	TRBV6-1	many	TRBJ1-3	CASQGNTIYF	TGTGCCAGTCAGGGGAACACCATATATTTT
-	TRBV29-1	few	TRBJ2-7	CSVGAGRSGQYF	TGCAGCGTTGGGGCGGGGAGGAGTGGGCAGTACTTC
TRBD1	TRBV28	-	TRBJ1-4	CASSLSGTGVEKLCF	TGTGCCAGCAGTTTATCTGGGACAGGGGTGGAAAAACTGTGTTTT
TRBD1	TRBV25-1	once	TRBJ2-1	CASSSGQGPYNEQFF	TGTGCCAGCTCATCTGGACAGGGGCCCTACAATGAGCAGTTCTTC
-	TRBV7-9	few	TRBJ2-7	CASSRDNNYEQYF	TGTGCCAGCAGCCGGGACAACAACTACGAGCAGTACTTC
TRBD2	TRBV7-3	-	TRBJ2-3	CAPTRGGRDTQYF	TGTGCCCCAACCCGGGGGGGGCGCGATACGCAGTATTTT
-	TRBV15	many	TRBJ2-7	CATSRGSHTAYEQYF	TGTGCCACCAGCAGGGGATCTCATACAGCCTACGAGCAGTACTTC
TRBD2	TRBV20-1	many	TRBJ2-5	CSASTSGGRETQYF	TGCAGTGCATCGACTAGCGGGGGGAGAGAGACCCAGTACTTC
-	TRBV20-1	many	TRBJ1-2	CSARDFGPPYGYTF	TGCAGTGCTAGAGATTTCGGGCCGCCTTATGGCTACACCTTC
-	TRBV20-1	-	TRBJ2-3	CSASVTTDTQYF	TGCAGTGCTAGCGTGACTACTGATACGCAGTATTTT
-	TRBV11-2	-	TRBJ1-6	CASSGQTGPGGSPLHF	TGTGCCAGCAGCGGACAGACAGGTCCTGGTGGTTCACCCCTCCACTTT
TRBD1	TRBV10-3	-	TRBJ1-1	CAINTDRGRNTEAFF	TGTGCCATCAATACTGACAGGGGGAGGAACACTGAAGCTTTCTTT
-	TRBV15	-	TRBJ2-5	CATSREGGGGGSETQYF	TGTGCCACCAGCAGAGAGGGGGGCGGAGGGGGTTCCGAGACCCAGTACTTC
-	TRBV19	many	TRBJ2-3	CASGPRPTDTQYF	TGTGCCAGCGGACCGCGACCCACAGATACGCAGTATTTT
TRBD1	TRBV5-6	-	TRBJ1-5	CASSPGTGVGNQPQHF	TGTGCCAGCAGCCCGGGGACAGGGGTCGGCAATCAGCCCCAGCATTTT
TRBD2	TRBV24-1	many	TRBJ2-1	CATSDLSGGVYNEQFF	TGTGCCACCAGTGATTTAAGCGGGGGGGTCTACAATGAGCAGTTCTTC
TRBD1	TRBV5-1	many	TRBJ1-4	CASSLGGTGGEKLFF	TGCGCCAGCAGCTTAGGTGGGACAGGGGGTGAAAAACTGTTTTTT
-	TRBV12-3/TRBV12-4	many	TRBJ2-1	CASSLGGAIGEQFF	TGTGCCAGCAGTTTGGGGGGGGCAATAGGGGAGCAGTTCTTC
TRBD1	TRBV10-3	once	TRBJ2-7	CAISETGTGLSYEQYF	TGTGCCATCAGTGAAACCGGGACAGGTCTTTCCTACGAGCAGTACTTC
-	TRBV10-3	-	TRBJ2-7	CAISESRVADPYEQYF	TGTGCCATCAGTGAGTCTCGGGTAGCGGATCCCTACGAGCAGTACTTC
TRBD1	TRBV2	-	TRBJ1-2	CARGGEGLRGYTF	TGTGCCAGAGGGGGCGAGGGTTTAAGGGGCTACACCTTC
-	TRBV2	-	TRBJ2-1	CASSGVQGYNEQFF	TGTGCCAGCAGTGGGGTGCAGGGGTACAATGAGCAGTTCTTC
TRBD1	TRBV4-1	-	TRBJ1-1	CASSQNRGRNTEAFF	TGCGCCAGCAGCCAGAACAGGGGGAGGAACACTGAAGCTTTCTTT
TRBD2	TRBV7-2	-	TRBJ2-7	CASSRSGGNEQYF	TGTGCCAGCAGCCGGAGCGGGGGGAACGAGCAGTACTTC
-	TRBV2	-	TRBJ2-7	CASISTAAYEQYF	TGTGCCAGCATTAGCACAGCCGCGTACGAGCAGTACTTC
-	TRBV7-8	-	TRBJ1-5	CASSHGGEIYSNQPQHF	TGTGCCAGCAGCCACGGAGGGGAGATATACAGCAATCAGCCCCAGCATTTT
-	TRBV6-5	-	TRBJ1-4	CASSYQGRDCEKLFF	TGTGCCAGCAGTTATCAGGGGAGGGATTGTGAAAAACTGTTTTTT
-	TRBV18	many	TRBJ2-7	CASSQSSSYEQYF	TGTGCCAGCTCACAGTCCAGTTCCTACGAGCAGTACTTC
TRBD1	TRBV24-1	once	TRBJ2-1	CATSDSGTDTYNEQFF	TGTGCCACCAGTGATTCCGGGACAGACACCTACAATGAGCAGTTCTTC
TRBD1	TRBV10-3	-	TRBJ2-7	CAILPDGQGAREQYF	TGTGCCATCCTACCCGACGGACAGGGGGCGCGGGAGCAGTACTTC
-	TRBV12-3/TRBV12-4	-	TRBJ1-4	CASRKGGPPLIATNEKLFF	TGTGCCAGCAGGAAGGGAGGCCCACCCCTAATTGCAACTAATGAAAAACTGTTTTTT
TRBD1	TRBV5-1	many	TRBJ1-1	CASSLGQGVTEAFF	TGCGCCAGCAGCTTGGGACAGGGAGTTACTGAAGCTTTCTTT
-	TRBV12-3/TRBV12-4	many	TRBJ2-1	CASRTGDYNEQFF	TGTGCCAGCAGGACGGGCGATTACAATGAGCAGTTCTTC
-	TRBV20-1	once	TRBJ1-2	CSARPTRVFNYGYTF	TGCAGTGCTAGACCGACGCGTGTGTTTAACTATGGCTACACCTTC
-	TRBV24-1	once	TRBJ1-4	CATSDRTDEKLFF	TGTGCCACCAGTGACCGGACAGATGAAAAACTGTTTTTT
-	TRBV6-1	-	TRBJ2-5	CASSEMGGGTQYF	TGTGCCAGCAGTGAAATGGGAGGAGGGACCCAGTACTTC
-	TRBV14	-	TRBJ2-5	CASSYERTQYF	TGTGCCAGCAGCTATGAGAGAACCCAGTACTTC
-	TRBV12-3/TRBV12-4	-	TRBJ2-1	CASSSPTGGSGLNEQFF	TGTGCCAGCAGTTCCCCCACTGGGGGGTCAGGACTCAATGAGCAGTTCTTC